This T cell receptor (beta chain) was obtained from a study of blood T cell repertoires in COVID-19 (dated by TCRdb to the early 2020s). About the study as a whole: The collaborator samples originated in the United States, Italy and Spain and spanned the acute and convalescent phases of COVID-19. The prospective study material was composed of cDNA or gDNA derived from T cells, B-cell-depleted T cells, or PBMCs. Samples were obtained from the ongoing ImmuneRACE study (first 160 participants) and from 1,254 subjects provided by 6 global collaborators. The dataset comprised deeply sampled blood TCRbeta repertoires from subjects exposed to, actively infected with, or recovered from COVID-19. Where available, HLA class I and class II types were taken from metadata supplied by the sample provider and were not determined by assay-based typing. The repertoires were released in a freely available public database meant as a resource for research on the immune response to SARS-CoV-2. Sample metadata almost always included a de-identified subject ID, COVID-19 status, age in years and sex.

The immunoSEQ Assay, a bias-controlled multiplex PCR, was used to amplify TCRbeta CDR3 regions from genomic DNA. The authors' pipeline ran thus. Nucleated cell counts per sample were estimated from amplification of reference gene primers within the assay. To quantify the absolute abundance of each unique TCRbeta CDR3 rearrangement, sequence reads were collapsed and filtered. For each sample, productive Simpson clonality was calculated as the square root of Simpson's diversity index over productive rearrangements. TCRdb re-hosts the immuneACCESS table, in-frame sequences only. Its copies lack some clones; in the studies checked, an unresolved V gene accounts for under half of them, and the cause for the rest is not known. That table is the source of V, J and clone size, and D and trimming were worked out from the DNA. The sample table holds 95,000 to 150,000 clones, of which approximately 80% were seen once. Roughly 25% of the sample comes from the top ten.

The CDR3 contains 17 residues, cysteine and phenylalanine counted. Only the CDR3 DNA is retained, 51 bases long and in frame from the first base. V sheds 1 base and J sheds 4 bases, leaving 18 bases between their ends. CDR1 and CDR2 were assigned from the germline V gene (reference sequence) as MNHEY and SMNVEV. Collaborating institutions collected whole blood in K2EDTA tubes following their own protocols. For TCRbeta analysis, collaborators shipped samples in one of three forms: frozen whole blood, isolated PBMCs, or DNA extracted from either of those sample types. As concerns this clone: No cognate antigen has been identified for it. Base quality data are lacking; no much larger clone is found one base away.

Summary of the overall study and its limitations: The quantity of clinical and demographic metadata differed by source and by participant and was supplied without curation.

Recombination joined TRBV27 with TRBJ2-3, with no confident D gene call. Sequencing input: peripheral blood. The clonotype was recovered from a human donor in a cohort sampled during active COVID-19. The CDR3 region: CASSLFGGSSDADTQYF. The nucleotide sequence is given as TGTGCCAGCAGTTTATTCGGCGGCAGTAGTGACGCAGATACGCAGTATTTT.